These 19 T cell receptor beta chains were all obtained from the same sample, sequenced in a study of cytomegalovirus exposure and HLA in healthy donors. Primers included in the PCR were 60 Vbeta and 13 Jbeta primers. The table came from immunoSEQ multiplex PCR; TCRdb's copy has only in-frame clones and leaves some out. The sample shows over 130,000 clones, around 70% of them seen only once. Sequenced input: PBMCs. Receptor source: a woman aged 25 to 39 in good health and CMV-seronegative.

On this clone itself: The junction shows a germline mismatch at one end, possibly a read error. J is TRBJ2-5 and V is TRBV7-7; no reliable D call. The V gene's germline CDR1 is SSHAT and CDR2 FNYEAQ (reference sequence). The CDR3 sequence is 13 residues long. CDR3 in amino acids: CASSLASQETQYF. DNA for the CDR3: TGTGCTAGCAGCTTAGCCAGCCAAGAGACCCAGTACTTC.

V usage is TRBV28 and J usage is TRBJ1-2, with D possibly TRBD1 on 6 matching bases. Germline CDR1 reads MDHEN; CDR2 reads SYDVKM. Trimming shortened V by 6 bases and J by 4 bases, and 15 bases separated the two germline ends. CDR3 length: 14 amino acids. This CDR3 is CASRNQGLRYGYTF. In nucleotides, the CDR3 is TGTGCCAGCAGGAATCAGGGGCTTCGCTATGGCTACACCTTC.

V usage is TRBV9 and J usage is TRBJ2-5, with TRBD2 matching 7 bases. There are 14 residues in the CDR3. The V segment lost 3 bases and the J segment 1 base; nucleotides outside the gene matches: 3. Germline V gene lookup returns CDR1 SGDLS and CDR2 YYNGEE. The CDR3 loop is CASSAGGTQETQYF. CDR3 bases: TGTGCCAGCAGCGCCGGGGGGACCCAAGAGACCCAGTACTTC.

The chain recombines TRBV11-2 with TRBJ1-2; no clear D. V dropped 3 bases and J dropped 5 bases, with 10 bases sitting between them. Germline V gene lookup returns CDR1 SGHAT and CDR2 FQNNGV. The CDR3 runs to 13 residues. DNA of the CDR3: TGTGCCAGCAGCTTGGGCCGAACTTATGGCTACACCTTC. Protein: CASSLGRTYGYTF.

The chain carries TRBV2 and TRBJ1-5, with D possibly TRBD1 on 5 matching bases. From germline, CDR1 is SNHLY and CDR2 FYNNEI. The V and J ends lost 3 bases and 2 bases respectively, with 8 bases between them. There are 14 residues in the CDR3. Written as DNA, the CDR3 is TGTGCCAGCAGTGAGGGGCTCGGCAATCAGCCCCAGCATTTT. Its protein is CASSEGLGNQPQHF. The full variable domain, its missing parts supplied by reference TRBV2 and TRBJ1-5, is EPEVTQTPSHQVTQMGQEVILRCVPISNHLYFYWYRQILGQKVEFLVSFYNNEISEKSEIFDDQFSVERPDGSNFTLKIRSTKLEDSAMYFCASSEGLGNQPQHFGDGTRLSIL.

This chain uses TRBV18 with TRBJ2-6; 7 bases match TRBD2. CDR1 and CDR2 (germline): KGHSH, LQKENI. V was pared by 3 bases and J by 4 bases, with 9 bases of the junction left unmatched. There are 17 residues in the CDR3. The CDR3 sequence is CASSPGRATPGANVLTF. CDR3 nucleotide sequence: TGTGCCAGCTCACCTGGGAGGGCCACGCCCGGGGCCAACGTCCTGACTTTC. The full variable domain, in which reference TRBV18 and TRBJ2-6 provide the parts outside the CDR3, is NAGVMQNPRHLVRRRGQEARLRCSPMKGHSHVYWYRQLPEEGLKFMVYLQKENIIDESGMPKERFSAEFPKEGPSILRIQQVVRGDSAAYFCASSPGRATPGANVLTFGAGSRLTVL.

V and J are TRBV7-2 and TRBJ2-7; the D is unclear. CDR3 size: 11 residues. Germline lookup yields CDR1 SGHTA and CDR2 FQGNSA. Trimming stripped 7 bases from V and 3 bases from J, with 7 bases between. CDR3 sequence (DNA): TGTGCCAGCACCGGTTACTACGAGCAGTACTTC. It translates to CASTGYYEQYF.

This clone was seen only a few times. V is TRBV10-3 and J is TRBJ1-1; a possible D gene is TRBD1 (5 bases). The CDR3 has 13 residues. Germline lookup yields CDR1 ENHRY and CDR2 SYGVKD. The germline V and J ends were trimmed by 6 bases and 1 base, with 9 bases remaining between them. Written as DNA, the CDR3 is TGTGCCATCAGCATAGACAGGAACACTGAAGCTTTCTTT. Its protein product is CAISIDRNTEAFF.

The chain uses TRBV5-1 and TRBJ2-2; 8 nucleotides align to TRBD1. J gave up 0 bases and V 4 bases, and 5 bases lay outside the gene matches. Germline V gene lookup returns CDR1 SGHRS and CDR2 YFSETQ. This CDR3 has 16 residues. Written as DNA, the CDR3 is TGCGCCAGCAGCAGGACAGGGCGCGCGAACACCGGGGAGCTGTTTTTT. This gives the protein CASSRTGRANTGELFF.

This clone occurred once. The chain recombines TRBV11-2 with TRBJ2-1, with D uncertain. Germline CDR1 SGHAT, CDR2 FQNNGV. The ends were cut back, 0 bases at V and 4 bases at J, with 7 bases in the middle. CDR3 length equals 14 residues. The CDR3 spells CASSLEGLYNEQFF. CDR3 DNA sequence: TGTGCCAGCAGCTTAGAGGGCCTATACAATGAGCAGTTCTTC.

V and J are TRBV7-3 and TRBJ2-1; 8 bases align to TRBD1. The CDR3 has 16 amino acids. Trimming removed 5 bases from V and 7 bases from J; junction bases left unmatched: 13. Germline V gene sequence: CDR1 SGHTA, CDR2 FQGTGA. This CDR3 reads CASSVVETGAGNEQFF. CDR3 bases: TGTGCCAGCAGCGTTGTGGAGACAGGGGCCGGAAATGAGCAGTTCTTC.

This clone was detected only a few times. The chain joins TRBV5-4 to TRBJ2-7; D is uncertain. V dropped 0 bases and J dropped 3 bases, with 10 bases sitting between them. This CDR3 spans 14 amino acids. Germline values: CDR1 SGHNT, CDR2 YYREEE (reference sequence). The CDR3 is CASSLVRASYEQYF. DNA for the CDR3: TGTGCCAGCAGCTTGGTGAGAGCGAGCTACGAGCAGTACTTC.

This rearrangement joins TRBV28 to TRBJ1-1; a possible D gene is TRBD1 (5 bases). Germline V lookup: CDR1 MDHEN, CDR2 SYDVKM. The CDR3 is 12 residues long. The germline V and J ends were trimmed by 5 bases and 7 bases, with 11 bases remaining between them. The CDR3: CASSIPRGEAFF. The CDR3 region has the DNA TGTGCCAGCAGTATACCTAGGGGTGAAGCTTTCTTT.

In DNA, the CDR3 is TGTGCCAGCTATAAGGGCAGGGGCACTGAAGCTTTCTTT. Translating gives CASYKGRGTEAFF. This chain uses TRBV28 with TRBJ1-1; D may be TRBD1 (6 bases). From germline, CDR1 is MDHEN and CDR2 SYDVKM. The CDR3 extends over 13 amino acids. V lost 8 bases and J 4 bases, leaving 14 bases between the germline ends.

This clone has only a few counts. The chain couples TRBV18 to TRBJ1-1; TRBD1 matches at 8 bases. V shed 4 bases, J shed 4 bases, and the junction held 11 bases outside the gene matches. This CDR3 comprises 16 residues. Per germline, CDR1 KGHSH and CDR2 LQKENI. CDR3 loop: CASSLETGVGGTEAFF. The CDR3 DNA reads TGTGCCAGCTCACTCGAGACAGGGGTTGGGGGCACTGAAGCTTTCTTT.

This chain joins TRBV11-2 and TRBJ2-2; D is undetermined. CDR1 and CDR2 (germline): SGHAT, FQNNGV. V was clipped by 3 bases and J by 1 base, with 3 bases between them. There are 13 residues in the CDR3. This CDR3 reads CASSFRNTGELFF. CDR3 DNA sequence: TGTGCCAGCAGCTTTAGGAACACCGGGGAGCTGTTTTTT.

This clone was picked up a small number of times. The J gene is TRBJ2-1, the V gene TRBV5-4; TRBD2 matches 11 bases. J lost 7 bases, V lost 6 bases, and 3 bases had no gene match. Germline V gives CDR1 SGHNT, CDR2 YYREEE (reference sequence). The CDR3 sequence is 13 residues long. The CDR3 spells CASTRTSGNEQFF. DNA for the CDR3: TGTGCCAGCACCCGGACTAGCGGGAATGAGCAGTTCTTC.

The chain employs TRBV19 and TRBJ2-3; D is ambiguous. This CDR3 contains 13 residues. Germline assignment: CDR1 LNHDA and CDR2 SQIVND (reference sequence). The V end lost 4 bases, the J end lost 4 bases, and 9 bases lay between the germline ends. CDR3: CASSNPAADTQYF. CDR3 in DNA: TGTGCCAGTAGTAACCCGGCGGCAGATACGCAGTATTTT.

The chain uses TRBV28 and TRBJ2-2; 12 bases map to TRBD2. V lost 6 bases to trimming and J lost 9 bases; unmatched junction nucleotides: 11. Germline V gene data show CDR1 as MDHEN and CDR2 as SYDVKM. This CDR3 is 16 amino acids long. The CDR3 DNA follows: TGTGCCAGCAGCAGACCTAGCGGGAGGGAACACAGGGAGCTGTTTTTT. This codes for CASSRPSGREHRELFF.